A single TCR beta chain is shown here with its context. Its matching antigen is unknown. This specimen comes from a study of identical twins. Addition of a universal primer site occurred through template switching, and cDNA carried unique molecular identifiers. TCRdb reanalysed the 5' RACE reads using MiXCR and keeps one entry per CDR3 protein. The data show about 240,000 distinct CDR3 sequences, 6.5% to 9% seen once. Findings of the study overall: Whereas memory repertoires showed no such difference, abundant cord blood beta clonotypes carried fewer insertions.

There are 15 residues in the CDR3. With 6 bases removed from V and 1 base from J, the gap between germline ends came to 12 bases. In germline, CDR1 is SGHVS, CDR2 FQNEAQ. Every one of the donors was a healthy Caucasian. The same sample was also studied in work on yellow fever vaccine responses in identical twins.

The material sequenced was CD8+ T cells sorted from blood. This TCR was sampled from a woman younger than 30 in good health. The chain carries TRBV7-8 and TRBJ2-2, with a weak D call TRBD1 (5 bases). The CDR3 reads CASSPQGRNTGELFF. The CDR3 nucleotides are TGTGCCAGCAGTCCTCAGGGAAGGAACACCGGGGAGCTGTTTTTT.